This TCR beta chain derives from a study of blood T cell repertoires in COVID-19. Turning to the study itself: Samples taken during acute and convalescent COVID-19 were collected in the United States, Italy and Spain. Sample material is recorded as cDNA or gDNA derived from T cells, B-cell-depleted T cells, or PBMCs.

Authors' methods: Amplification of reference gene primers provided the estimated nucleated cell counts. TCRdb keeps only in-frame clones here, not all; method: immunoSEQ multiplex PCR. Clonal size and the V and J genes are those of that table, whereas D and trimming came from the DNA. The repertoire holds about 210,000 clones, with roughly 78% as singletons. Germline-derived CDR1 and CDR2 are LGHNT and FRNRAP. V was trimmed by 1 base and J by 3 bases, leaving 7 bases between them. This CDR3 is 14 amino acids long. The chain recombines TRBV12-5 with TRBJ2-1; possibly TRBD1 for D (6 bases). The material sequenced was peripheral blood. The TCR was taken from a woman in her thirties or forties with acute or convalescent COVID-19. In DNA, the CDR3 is TGTGCTAGTGGTTTGGGGACAGTCTACAATGAGCAGTTCTTC. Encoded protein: CASGLGTVYNEQFF.